The rows below give T cell receptor beta chains drawn from one sample of a study of T cell repertoires in cytomegalovirus infection. One entry per CDR3 protein results from TCRdb running MiXCR on the reads. This table has 150,000 to 200,000 distinct CDR3 sequences, about 28% appearing once. The material sequenced was PBMCs. These TCRs come from a human donor in good health (CMV status not recorded). Some clones in this sample may be carry-over from other donors' samples. The CDR3 runs from the conserved cysteine through the conserved F or W. A D gene is named only where the DNA matches it firmly. For some rows the clone size is stated as once, few or many, or as a class when expanded; others skip it.

clone_size j_call d_call v_call cdr3_nt cdr3_aa
few TRBJ1-3 . TRBV5-6 TGTGCCAGCAGCGGGGAACATGTTGGAGGTGGAAACACCATATATTTT CASSGEHVGGGNTIYF
. TRBJ2-7 . TRBV6-6 TGTGCCAGCAGTTACTTGGGGACGACTGCAACCTACGAGCAGTACTTC CASSYLGTTATYEQYF
many TRBJ1-3 . TRBV6-6 TGTGCCAGCAGTTACTCCAAGGGCCATGGAAACACCATATATTTT CASSYSKGHGNTIYF
few TRBJ2-6 . TRBV12-3/TRBV12-4 TGTGCCAGCAGTACTAACAGGGCTCTAAACTCTGGGGCCAACGTCCTGACTTTC CASSTNRALNSGANVLTF
. TRBJ2-1 TRBD2 TRBV2 TGTGCCAGCAGTGTGGGGGGGGGTTATGAGCAGTTCTTC CASSVGGGYEQFF
few TRBJ1-2 . TRBV6-2/TRBV6-3 TGTGCCAGCAGCAACGGACCTAACTATGGCTACACCTTC CASSNGPNYGYTF
many TRBJ2-3 . TRBV12-3/TRBV12-4 TGTGCCAGCAGCATTGGGAGGGATACGCAGTATTTT CASSIGRDTQYF
many TRBJ2-6 . TRBV7-2 TGTGCCAGCAGCTTAACGAGACAGCCCAGCAACGTCCTGACTTTC CASSLTRQPSNVLTF
. TRBJ2-7 TRBD2 TRBV20-1 TGCAGTGCTAGAGCCCCGGGACTAGCGGAGCAGTACTTC CSARAPGLAEQYF
. TRBJ2-1 . TRBV11-3 TGTGCCAGCAGCTTATTCAGGTACAATGAGCAGTTCTTC CASSLFRYNEQFF
. TRBJ1-1 TRBD1 TRBV4-3 TGCGCCAGCAGCCAGACAGGGGTTTTGAACACTGAAGCTTTCTTT CASSQTGVLNTEAFF
few TRBJ1-5 TRBD1 TRBV6-4 TGTGCCAGCAGTGCCAGGGACAGGGATCAGCCCCAGCATTTT CASSARDRDQPQHF
few TRBJ2-7 . TRBV7-2 TGTGCCAGCAGCTTAAGTACAGTCACCTCCTACGAGCAGTACTTC CASSLSTVTSYEQYF
. TRBJ2-7 . TRBV11-2 TGTGCCAGCAGCTCCGCCCGGGGTAGCGGATACGAGCAGTACTTC CASSSARGSGYEQYF
. TRBJ1-2 TRBD1 TRBV29-1 TGCAGCGTTGGGACGGACAGGGGCCCTGGCTACACCTTC CSVGTDRGPGYTF
few TRBJ2-2 . TRBV4-2 TGTGCCAGCAGCCAAGATGGTAACAGGGGAGGGACCGGGGAGCTGTTTTTT CASSQDGNRGGTGELFF
. TRBJ2-7 TRBD1 TRBV19 TGTGCCAGTAGTTTGGGGACAGCTACCTACGAGCAGTACTTC CASSLGTATYEQYF
. TRBJ2-7 . TRBV2 TGTGCCAGCAGTGTGGTCAACTCCTACGAGCAGTACTTC CASSVVNSYEQYF
few TRBJ1-4 . TRBV7-2 TGTGCCAGCAGCCCTTCCTTTGCAACTAATGAAAAACTGTTTTTT CASSPSFATNEKLFF
. TRBJ1-1 TRBD1 TRBV19 TGTGCCAGTAGTCGACAGGGTGGGCCTTGGCACACTGAAGCTTTCTTT CASSRQGGPWHTEAFF
. TRBJ2-3 TRBD2 TRBV11-2 TGTGCCAGCAGCCCCCGGGGGGGAGACACAGATACGCAGTATTTT CASSPRGGDTDTQYF
. TRBJ1-6 . TRBV6-2/TRBV6-3 TGTGCCAGCAGTTCACAAGGGGGGAATTCACCCCTCCACTTT CASSSQGGNSPLHF
few TRBJ1-5 . TRBV6-2/TRBV6-3 TGTGCCAGCAGGCCGACCGGGAGGAACAATCAGCCCCAGCATTTT CASRPTGRNNQPQHF